These T cell receptor beta chains were read from a single sample in a study of blood T cell repertoires in COVID-19. The data were produced by immunoSEQ multiplex PCR, yet TCRdb's version contains in-frame clones alone and is incomplete. The sample records some 29,000 clones, roughly 88% being singletons. Material: peripheral blood. The receptors come from a woman of 80 years or more with COVID-19, enrolled during active disease. Each CDR3 is given with its conserved first and last residue. A D gene is named only where the DNA matches it firmly. Part of the rows lack a size; the others show once, few, many or a class for expanded clones.

v_gene	abundance	len	j_gene	d_gene	CDR3aa	CDR3nt
TRBV5-1	-	17	TRBJ1-2	TRBD1	CASSPAVGTGARYGYTF	TGCGCCAGCAGCCCGGCGGTCGGGACAGGGGCCCGATATGGCTACACCTTC
TRBV6-5	-	12	TRBJ1-2	-	CASRHGEGGYTF	TGTGCCAGCAGGCACGGGGAAGGCGGCTACACCTTC
TRBV5-1	-	15	TRBJ2-3	TRBD1	CASSEDRGYTDTQYF	TGCGCCAGCAGCGAGGACAGGGGGTACACAGATACGCAGTATTTT
TRBV18	-	14	TRBJ2-7	TRBD1	CASSPGQGRFEQYF	TGTGCCAGCTCCCCGGGACAGGGGCGGTTCGAGCAGTACTTC
TRBV15	-	16	TRBJ2-3	TRBD2	CATSRGLAVATDTQYF	TGTGCCACCAGCAGGGGACTAGCTGTCGCTACAGATACGCAGTATTTT
TRBV5-1	-	18	TRBJ1-3	-	CASSSMPWEGASGNTIYF	TGCGCCAGCAGCTCGATGCCTTGGGAGGGCGCCTCTGGAAACACCATATATTTT
TRBV6-2/TRBV6-3	-	15	TRBJ2-2	-	CASSYTLGNTGELFF	TGTGCCAGCAGTTACACCCTAGGAAACACCGGGGAGCTGTTTTTT
TRBV5-6	-	15	TRBJ1-1	-	CASSIRVLRRTEAFF	TGTGCCAGCAGCATCAGGGTTTTGAGGCGGACTGAAGCTTTCTTT
TRBV4-1	-	16	TRBJ2-5	-	CASSQIGTPTQETQYF	TGCGCCAGCAGCCAAATAGGGACACCTACCCAAGAGACCCAGTACTTC
TRBV6-2/TRBV6-3	few	14	TRBJ2-7	-	CASSYPGYNYEQYF	TGTGCCAGCAGTTACCCGGGATACAATTACGAGCAGTACTTC
TRBV3-1/TRBV3-2	-	15	TRBJ2-1	TRBD2	CASSQDYGLVNEQFF	TGTGCCAGCAGCCAAGATTACGGACTAGTCAATGAGCAGTTCTTC
TRBV7-2	-	14	TRBJ1-5	-	CASSATGLNQPQHF	TGTGCCAGCAGCGCGACAGGACTTAATCAGCCCCAGCATTTT
TRBV19	few	11	TRBJ1-5	-	CASSIGWPQHF	TGTGCCAGTAGTATCGGGTGGCCCCAGCATTTT
TRBV30	-	15	TRBJ1-1	TRBD1	CAWSGDRGSITEAFF	TGTGCCTGGAGTGGCGACAGGGGAAGCATCACTGAAGCTTTCTTT
TRBV2	-	15	TRBJ2-6	TRBD1	CASGQGSSGANVLTF	TGTGCCAGCGGACAGGGAAGCTCTGGGGCCAACGTCCTGACTTTC
TRBV3-1/TRBV3-2	-	14	TRBJ1-2	-	CASSQGRGSYGYTF	TGTGCCAGCAGCCAGGGCAGGGGTTCCTATGGCTACACCTTC
TRBV5-1	-	15	TRBJ1-1	-	CASRLDWIPNTEAFF	TGCGCCAGCAGACTAGACTGGATTCCGAACACTGAAGCTTTCTTT
TRBV5-6	-	15	TRBJ1-5	-	CASSLGQGINQPQHF	TGTGCCAGCAGCTTGGGTCAGGGGATCAATCAGCCCCAGCATTTT
TRBV14	-	13	TRBJ1-1	TRBD1	CASRSDRGTEAFF	TGTGCCAGCAGATCTGACAGGGGCACTGAAGCTTTCTTT
TRBV2	-	17	TRBJ2-1	TRBD2	CASSEALRGGSYNEQFF	TGTGCCAGCAGTGAAGCGCTTCGGGGGGGATCCTACAATGAGCAGTTCTTC
TRBV12-5	-	15	TRBJ2-7	-	CASGLEPGLNYEQYF	TGTGCTAGTGGTTTGGAACCGGGACTGAACTACGAGCAGTACTTC
TRBV6-2/TRBV6-3	-	15	TRBJ2-3	-	CASSYGAVVSDTQYF	TGTGCCAGCAGTTACGGTGCGGTAGTCTCAGATACGCAGTATTTT
TRBV30	-	13	TRBJ2-5	-	CAWSYRAGETQYF	TGTGCCTGGAGTTACAGGGCGGGTGAGACCCAGTACTTC